This T cell receptor (beta chain) was found in a study of beta chain features in type 1 diabetes. Every donor had blood drawn once into heparin, around 120 mL on average. The length of the CDR3 is 16 residues. Germline trimming cut 5 bases from V and 0 bases from J; bases unmatched to any gene: 4. The germline V gene encodes CDR1 KGHSH and CDR2 LQKENI. cDNA synthesis used the whole RNA isolate, giving expressed TCRB sequences. Generated by immunoSEQ multiplex PCR, the TCRdb table keeps only in-frame clones and is missing some. This sample has 400,000 to 600,000 clones, with about 30% found just once. The sample was naive CD4+ T cells from blood. The chain uses TRBV18 and TRBJ2-6, with TRBD1 identical over 7 bases. The sequence came from a man between 18 and 29 years old in good health. The CDR3: CASSRRDSSGANVLTF. Written as DNA, the CDR3 is TGTGCCAGCTCAAGAAGGGACAGCTCTGGGGCCAACGTCCTGACTTTC.